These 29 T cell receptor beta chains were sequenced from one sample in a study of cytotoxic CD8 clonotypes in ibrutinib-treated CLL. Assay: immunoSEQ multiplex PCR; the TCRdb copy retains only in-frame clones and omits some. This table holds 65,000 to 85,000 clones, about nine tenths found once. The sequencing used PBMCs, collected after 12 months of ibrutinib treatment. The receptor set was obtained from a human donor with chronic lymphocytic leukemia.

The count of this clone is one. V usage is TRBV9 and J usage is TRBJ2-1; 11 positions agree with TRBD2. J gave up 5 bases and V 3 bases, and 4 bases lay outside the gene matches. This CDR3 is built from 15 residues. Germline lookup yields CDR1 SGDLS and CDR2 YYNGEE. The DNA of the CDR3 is TGTGCCAGCAGCGCCGGGACTAGCGGTAACAATGAGCAGTTCTTC. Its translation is CASSAGTSGNNEQFF.

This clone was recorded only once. The CDR3 coding sequence is TGTGCCAGCAGCTTTTTTGGGTTGTCGGGCGAGCAGTACTTC. Protein: CASSFFGLSGEQYF. The genes are TRBV5-6 and TRBJ2-7; D gene uncertain. This CDR3 region has 14 residues. In germline, CDR1 is SGHDT, CDR2 YYEEEE. V was clipped by 2 bases and J by 6 bases, with 15 bases between them.

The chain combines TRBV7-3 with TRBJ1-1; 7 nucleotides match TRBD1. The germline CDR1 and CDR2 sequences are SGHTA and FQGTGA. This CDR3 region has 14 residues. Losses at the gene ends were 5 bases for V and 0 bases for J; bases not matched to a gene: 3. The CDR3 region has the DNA TGTGCCAGCAGCAATGACAGGGTGAACACTGAAGCTTTCTTT. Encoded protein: CASSNDRVNTEAFF.

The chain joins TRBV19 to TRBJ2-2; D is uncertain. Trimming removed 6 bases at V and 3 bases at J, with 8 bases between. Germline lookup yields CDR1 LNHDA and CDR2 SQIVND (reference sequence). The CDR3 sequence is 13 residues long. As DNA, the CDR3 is TGTGCCAGTAGCATCAGGCACACCGGGGAGCTGTTTTTT. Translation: CASSIRHTGELFF.

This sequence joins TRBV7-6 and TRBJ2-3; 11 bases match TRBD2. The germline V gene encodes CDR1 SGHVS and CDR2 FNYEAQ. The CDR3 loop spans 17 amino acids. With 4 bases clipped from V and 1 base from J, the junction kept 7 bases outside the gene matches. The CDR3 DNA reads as TGTGCCAGCAGCTACCAGACTAGCGGGATTGGCACAGATACGCAGTATTTT. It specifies CASSYQTSGIGTDTQYF.

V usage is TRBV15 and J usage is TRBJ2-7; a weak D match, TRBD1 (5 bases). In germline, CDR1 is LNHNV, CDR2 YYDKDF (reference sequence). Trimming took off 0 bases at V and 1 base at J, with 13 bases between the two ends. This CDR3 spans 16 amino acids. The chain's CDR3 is CATSRDGRVGSYEQYF. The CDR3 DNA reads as TGTGCCACCAGCAGAGACGGCAGGGTGGGGTCCTACGAGCAGTACTTC.

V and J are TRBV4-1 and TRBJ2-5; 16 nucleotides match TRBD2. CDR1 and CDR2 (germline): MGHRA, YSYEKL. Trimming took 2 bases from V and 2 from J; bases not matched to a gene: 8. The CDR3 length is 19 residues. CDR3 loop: CASSQRAGLAGGPQETQYF. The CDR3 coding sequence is TGCGCCAGCAGCCAAAGGGCGGGACTAGCGGGAGGGCCACAAGAGACCCAGTACTTC.

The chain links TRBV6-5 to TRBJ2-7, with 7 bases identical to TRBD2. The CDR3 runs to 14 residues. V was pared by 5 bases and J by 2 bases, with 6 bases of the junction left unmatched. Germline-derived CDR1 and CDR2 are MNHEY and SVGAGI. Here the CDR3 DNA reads TGTGCCAGCAGTCGACTAGCAAAGACCTACGAGCAGTACTTC. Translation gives CASSRLAKTYEQYF.

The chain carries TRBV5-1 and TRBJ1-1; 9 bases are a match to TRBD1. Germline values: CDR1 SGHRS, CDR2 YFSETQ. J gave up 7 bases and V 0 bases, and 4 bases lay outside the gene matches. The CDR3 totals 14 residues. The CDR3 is CASSLEGTGREAFF. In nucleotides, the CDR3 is TGCGCCAGCAGCTTGGAAGGGACAGGGCGTGAAGCTTTCTTT.

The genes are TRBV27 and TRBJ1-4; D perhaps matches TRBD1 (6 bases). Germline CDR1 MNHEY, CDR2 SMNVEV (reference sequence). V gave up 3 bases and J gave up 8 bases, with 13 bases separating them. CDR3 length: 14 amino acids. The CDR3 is CASSFRGETEKLFF. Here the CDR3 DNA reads TGTGCCAGCAGTTTCAGGGGCGAGACGGAAAAACTGTTTTTT.

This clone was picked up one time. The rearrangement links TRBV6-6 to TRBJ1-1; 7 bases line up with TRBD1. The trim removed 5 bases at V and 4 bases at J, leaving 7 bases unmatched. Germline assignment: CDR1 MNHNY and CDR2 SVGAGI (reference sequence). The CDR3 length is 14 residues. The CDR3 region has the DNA TGTGCCAGCAGTACACAGGGGAGGACCACTGAAGCTTTCTTT. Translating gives CASSTQGRTTEAFF.

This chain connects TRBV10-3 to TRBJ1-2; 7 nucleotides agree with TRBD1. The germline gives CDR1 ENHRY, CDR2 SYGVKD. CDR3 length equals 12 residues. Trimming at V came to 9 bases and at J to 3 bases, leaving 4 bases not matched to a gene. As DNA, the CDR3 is TGTGCCATACACGGGACAGACTATGGCTACACCTTC. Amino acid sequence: CAIHGTDYGYTF.

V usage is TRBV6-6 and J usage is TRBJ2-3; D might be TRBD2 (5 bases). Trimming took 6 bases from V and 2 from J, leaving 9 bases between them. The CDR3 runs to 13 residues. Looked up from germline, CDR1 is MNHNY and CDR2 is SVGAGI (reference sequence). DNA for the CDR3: TGTGCCAGCAGGGCGGACTTCACAGATACGCAGTATTTT. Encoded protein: CASRADFTDTQYF.

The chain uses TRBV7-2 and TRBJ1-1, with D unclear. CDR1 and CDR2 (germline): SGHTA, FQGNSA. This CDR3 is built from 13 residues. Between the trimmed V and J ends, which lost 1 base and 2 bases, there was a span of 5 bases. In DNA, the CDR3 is TGTGCCAGCAGCTTAGAAGGAAACACTGAAGCTTTCTTT. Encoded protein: CASSLEGNTEAFF.

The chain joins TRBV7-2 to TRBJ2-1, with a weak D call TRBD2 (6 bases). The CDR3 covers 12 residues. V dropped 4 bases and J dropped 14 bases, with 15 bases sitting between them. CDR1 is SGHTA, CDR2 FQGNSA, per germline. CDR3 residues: CASSSTTGVKFF. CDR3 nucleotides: TGTGCCAGCAGCTCAACAACGGGAGTTAAGTTCTTC. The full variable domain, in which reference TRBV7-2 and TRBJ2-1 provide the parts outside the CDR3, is GAGVSQSPSNKVTEKGKDVELRCDPISGHTALYWYRQSLGQGLEFLIYFQGNSAPDKSGLPSDRFSAERTGGSVSTLTIQRTQQEDSAVYLCASSSTTGVKFFGPGTRLTVL.

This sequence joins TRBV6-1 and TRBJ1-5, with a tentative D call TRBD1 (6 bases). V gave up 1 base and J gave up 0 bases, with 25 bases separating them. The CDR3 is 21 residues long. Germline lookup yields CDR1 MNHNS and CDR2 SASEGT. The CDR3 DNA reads TGTGCCAGCAGTGAAGGAGTACAGGGTTCCCCATTGGAGCGTAGCAATCAGCCCCAGCATTTT. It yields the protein CASSEGVQGSPLERSNQPQHF.

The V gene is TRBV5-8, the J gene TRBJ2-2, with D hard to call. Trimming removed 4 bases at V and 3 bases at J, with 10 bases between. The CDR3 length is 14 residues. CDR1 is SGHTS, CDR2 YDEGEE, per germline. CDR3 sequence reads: CASSPRSYTGELFF. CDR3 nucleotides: TGTGCCAGCAGCCCCAGAAGTTACACCGGGGAGCTGTTTTTT.

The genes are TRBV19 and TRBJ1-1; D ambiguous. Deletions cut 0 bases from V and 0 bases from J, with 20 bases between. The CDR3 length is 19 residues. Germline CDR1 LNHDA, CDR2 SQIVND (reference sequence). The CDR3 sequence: CASSIDLWLRYLVNTEAFF. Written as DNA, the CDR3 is TGTGCCAGTAGTATAGATCTTTGGCTAAGGTACCTCGTGAACACTGAAGCTTTCTTT.

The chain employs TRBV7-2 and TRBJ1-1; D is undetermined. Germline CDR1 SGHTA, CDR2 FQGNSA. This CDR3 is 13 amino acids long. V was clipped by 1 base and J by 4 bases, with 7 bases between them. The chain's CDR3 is CASSLEAGTEAFF. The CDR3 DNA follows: TGTGCCAGCAGCTTAGAAGCAGGCACTGAAGCTTTCTTT.

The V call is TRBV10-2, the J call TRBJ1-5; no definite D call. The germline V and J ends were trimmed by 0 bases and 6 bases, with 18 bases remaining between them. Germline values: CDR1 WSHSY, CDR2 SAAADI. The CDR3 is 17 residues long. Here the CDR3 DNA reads TGCGCCAGCAGTGAGTCGACATCGGGCAGATCAAGTCAGCCCCAGCATTTT. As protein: CASSESTSGRSSQPQHF.

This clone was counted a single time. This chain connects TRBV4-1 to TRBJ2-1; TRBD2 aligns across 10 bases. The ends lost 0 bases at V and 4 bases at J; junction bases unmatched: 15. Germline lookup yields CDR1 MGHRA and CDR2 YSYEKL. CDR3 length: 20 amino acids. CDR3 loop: CASSQEGASGRGSRYNEQFF. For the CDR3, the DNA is TGCGCCAGCAGCCAAGAGGGTGCTAGCGGGAGAGGGTCTCGGTACAATGAGCAGTTCTTC.

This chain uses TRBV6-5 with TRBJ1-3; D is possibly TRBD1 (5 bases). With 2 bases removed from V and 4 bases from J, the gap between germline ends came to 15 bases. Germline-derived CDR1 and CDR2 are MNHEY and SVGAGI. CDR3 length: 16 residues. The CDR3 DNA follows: TGTGCCAGCAGTTACGAGTCGGGGCTCGGCGGAAACACCATATATTTT. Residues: CASSYESGLGGNTIYF.

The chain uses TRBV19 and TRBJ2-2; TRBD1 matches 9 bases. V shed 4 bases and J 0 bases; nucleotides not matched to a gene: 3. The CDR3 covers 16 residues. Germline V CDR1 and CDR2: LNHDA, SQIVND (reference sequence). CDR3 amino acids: CASSTRTGANTGELFF. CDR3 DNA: TGTGCCAGTAGTACGCGGACAGGGGCGAACACCGGGGAGCTGTTTTTT.

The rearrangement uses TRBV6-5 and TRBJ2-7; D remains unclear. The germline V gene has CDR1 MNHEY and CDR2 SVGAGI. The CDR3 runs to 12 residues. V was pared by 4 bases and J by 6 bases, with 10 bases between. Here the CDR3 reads CASSFQSLEQYF. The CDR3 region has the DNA TGTGCCAGCAGTTTTCAGTCTCTCGAGCAGTACTTC.

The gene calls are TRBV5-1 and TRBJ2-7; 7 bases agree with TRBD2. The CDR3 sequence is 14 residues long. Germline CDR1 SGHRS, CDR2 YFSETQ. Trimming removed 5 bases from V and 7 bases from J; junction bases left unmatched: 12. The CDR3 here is CASRVGGPRDEQYF. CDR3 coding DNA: TGCGCCAGCAGGGTGGGAGGGCCCCGGGATGAGCAGTACTTC.

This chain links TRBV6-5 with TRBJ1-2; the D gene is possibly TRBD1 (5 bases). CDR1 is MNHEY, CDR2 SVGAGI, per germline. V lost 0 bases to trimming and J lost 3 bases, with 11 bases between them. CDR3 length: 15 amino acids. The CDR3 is CASSYSARADYGYTF. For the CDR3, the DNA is TGTGCCAGCAGTTACTCAGCCAGGGCTGACTATGGCTACACCTTC.

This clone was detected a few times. CDR3 DNA sequence: TGCGCCAGCGACTCCCGAACGCCGACGGGGGACAGTATCTACGAGCAGTACTTC. Its translation is CASDSRTPTGDSIYEQYF. J is TRBJ2-7 and V is TRBV5-1; D possibly corresponds to TRBD1 (7 bases). Germline CDR1 and CDR2: SGHRS and YFSETQ. This CDR3 is built from 18 residues. Deletions cut 7 bases from V and 3 bases from J, with 29 bases between.

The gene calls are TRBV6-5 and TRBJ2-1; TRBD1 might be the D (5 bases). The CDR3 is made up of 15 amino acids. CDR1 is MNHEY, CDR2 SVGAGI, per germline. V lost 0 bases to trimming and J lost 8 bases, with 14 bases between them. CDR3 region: CASSYSVRRGDEQFF. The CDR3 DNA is TGTGCCAGCAGTTACTCGGTTAGAAGGGGCGATGAGCAGTTCTTC.

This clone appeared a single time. CDR3 coding DNA: TGTGCCAGCTCACCAGGTTACACAGATACGCAGTATTTT. Amino acid sequence: CASSPGYTDTQYF. J is TRBJ2-3 and V is TRBV18; D call uncertain. With 2 bases removed from V and 2 bases from J, the gap between germline ends came to 5 bases. CDR1 is KGHSH, CDR2 LQKENI, per germline. The CDR3 sequence is 13 residues long.